This TCR beta chain was captured in a study of blood T cell repertoires in COVID-19. On the study more broadly: The United States, Italy and Spain provided the acute and convalescent COVID-19 samples.

Followed over time, Seattle patients had been enrolled while infection was active. CDR3 length equals 12 residues. The germline gives CDR1 GTSNPN, CDR2 SVGIG (reference sequence). V was clipped by 3 bases and J by 5 bases, with 9 bases between them. Measured with immunoSEQ multiplex PCR; TCRdb has only the in-frame clones, and not every one. The sample carries about 140,000 clones, about 88% recorded once. The chain recombines TRBV30 with TRBJ2-3; perhaps TRBD1 as D (6 bases). Source material: peripheral blood. This TCR derives from a human donor with COVID-19, enrolled during active disease. The donor label of this sample is uncertain. The CDR3 loop reads CAWRRGGDTQYF. CDR3 nucleotides: TGTGCCTGGAGGAGAGGGGGAGATACGCAGTATTTT.